Detailed here is one T cell receptor beta chain. Its specificity is not known. The sample originates from a study of Tregs in tolerant kidney transplant recipients. Whole-study findings and limits: The small number of patients limits these findings pending further validation. Expanding Tregs on activated donor B cells appeared to best identify donor-specific TCRbeta clones. Biological reproducibility was not directly addressed, but technical replication error appeared minimal.

Trimming took 6 bases from V and 1 from J, leaving 9 bases between them. CDR1 and CDR2 from the germline V gene are MGHRA and YSYEKL. The CDR3 has 13 residues. Assay used: immunoSEQ multiplex PCR; TCRdb lists only in-frame clones, some missing. The sample records roughly 250,000 clones, about 86% being singletons. Unstimulated regulatory T cells (CD4+CD25+CD127-), CD4+CD25- non-regulatory cells, CD4 and CD8 cells were FACS-sorted from thawed PBMCs. The receptor was derived from a human donor in good health. The sequenced material came from CD4+ T cells from blood. This rearrangement joins TRBV4-1 to TRBJ1-1; D is uncertain. The CDR3 DNA reads TGCGCCAGCAGACGACACGAGAACACTGAAGCTTTCTTT. This codes for CASRRHENTEAFF.